This TCR beta chain was observed in a study of tumor-infiltrating lymphocytes in localized non-small cell lung cancer (dated by TCRdb to about 2021). With regard to the full study: The cohort covered several histologies, both smokers and never-smokers, and patients whose samples were collected after neoadjuvant chemotherapy. From each patient came resected tumor tissue plus uninvolved lung tissue from that same patient, and the uninvolved lung tissue was described as non-adjacent to the tumor. The overall ICON cohort was composed of 140 or so surgical patients with localized non-small cell lung cancer whose tumors were resected. The paired tumor versus uninvolved lung comparison of immunoSEQ T-cell fraction included some 54 patients. TCR sequencing was one of several integrated assays, alongside flow cytometry, multiplex immunofluorescence, RNA-seq, exome sequencing and proteomics, applied to the same patients. What the research found in general, with its limitations: Tumor T-cell fraction from TCR sequencing was not associated with recurrence-free survival (p = 0.61). The TCR-derived T-cell fraction showed no difference between the flow cytometry-defined immunotypes IM1 (good prognosis) and IM2 (poor prognosis). Higher T cell infiltration in tumors than in uninvolved lung tissue was supported by TCRbeta sequencing, consistent with immunofluorescence CD3 counts. Since assay coverage differed from patient to patient depending on how much tissue was available, TCR sequencing was done for only a subset of the cohort. Different pieces of the same tissue were used for different assays, so technical variation could not be separated from intratumor heterogeneity.

Patient enrollment in ICON started in 2016, and the final patient was enrolled in the second half of 2018. From a subcohort of some 76 patients, fresh tumor and matched uninvolved tissue were collected for in-depth immune analyses, including TCR sequencing. No cell sorting was done, and TCR sequencing was instead run on DNA isolated from bulk tissue. Notes on this clone: Its antigen is not yet known. No much larger clonotype is one base removed from it; base qualities were not supplied.

From the cysteine through the phenylalanine, the CDR3 covers 14 amino acids. This entry keeps only the CDR3 DNA: 42 bases, framed from base 1. Taken from the germline V gene (reference sequence), the CDR1 and CDR2 loops are LNHDA and SQIVND. V is pared back by 3 bases and J by 8 bases, with 16 bases lying between the germline termini. TCR sequencing with the immunoSEQ assay provided the T-cell fraction in tumor and uninvolved lung tissue. The source study handled its data this way. For survival analysis, patients were divided into high (upper tertile) and low (lower two tertiles) T-cell fraction groups, which were compared by log-rank test. Paired tumor versus uninvolved lung differences in T-cell fraction were tested with a signed-rank test. TCRdb carries this immuneACCESS record with in-frame sequences only. Its versions omit some clonotypes, under half of them owing to an unresolved V gene in the studies checked, with the rest unexplained. The V and J calls and clone size come from that table; D and trimming were worked out from the DNA. This sample holds 21,000 or so clones; over 70% were observed only once. The ten top clones hold about 3.4% of the sample.

This clonotype was obtained from a human donor with non-small cell lung cancer. This sequence uses TRBV19 and TRBJ1-2; no D gene can be assigned with confidence. The sequenced material came from lung tumor tissue. The DNA reads as follows: TGTGCCAGTAGTATCCCTGCAGGACGATTGGGCTACACCTTC. It specifies CASSIPAGRLGYTF.